Below, 12 T cell receptor beta chains from the same sample are listed, as sequenced in a study of cytomegalovirus exposure and HLA in healthy donors. PCR employed 60 Vbeta and 13 Jbeta primers. Libraries were prepared by immunoSEQ multiplex PCR; TCRdb keeps only in-frame clonotypes and omits some of them. The sample carries about 89,000 clones, about 80% recorded once. Sequenced input: PBMCs. These receptors originate from a male donor in good health and CMV-seronegative.

V gene TRBV5-1 combines with J gene TRBJ1-2, with 7 nucleotides matching TRBD1. The germline V gene encodes CDR1 SGHRS and CDR2 YFSETQ. The CDR3 totals 15 residues. V gave up 4 bases and J gave up 6 bases; unmatched junction bases: 12. The CDR3 coding sequence is TGCGCCAGCAGCGAACGACAGGGCTCGAGAGATGGCTACACCTTC. Translated: CASSERQGSRDGYTF.

Turning to this clone: Compared with germline, one end of the junction differs, possibly owing to a read error. J is TRBJ2-1 and V is TRBV7-7, with 9 bases that match TRBD2. The CDR3 runs 15 residues. Germline assignment: CDR1 SSHAT and CDR2 FNYEAQ (reference sequence). For the CDR3, the DNA is TGTGCTAGCAGCTTAGGCGGGGGGGCCAACAATGAGCAGTTCTTC. As protein: CASSLGGGANNEQFF.

The V call is TRBV27, the J call TRBJ1-2; D not resolved. Trimming stripped 2 bases from V and 5 bases from J, with 15 bases between. This CDR3 region has 15 residues. Germline lookup yields CDR1 MNHEY and CDR2 SMNVEV (reference sequence). Written as DNA, the CDR3 is TGTGCCAGCAGTTTAAGAAGAGACTATGATTATGGCTACACCTTC. It codes for CASSLRRDYDYGYTF.

This chain joins TRBV5-1 and TRBJ1-2; 12 bases map to TRBD1. In germline, CDR1 is SGHRS, CDR2 YFSETQ. The CDR3 is made up of 15 amino acids. V shed 4 bases and J 5 bases; nucleotides not matched to a gene: 6. CDR3 in amino acids: CASSTGQGAFYGYTF. The CDR3 nucleotides read TGCGCCAGCAGCACGGGACAGGGGGCCTTTTATGGCTACACCTTC.

The chain links TRBV18 to TRBJ1-6, with D maybe TRBD1 (6 bases). Germline V CDR1 and CDR2: KGHSH, LQKENI. V lost 2 bases to trimming and J lost 8 bases, with 19 bases between them. The CDR3 covers 17 residues. Here the CDR3 DNA reads TGTGCCAGCTCACCAACCTTCGGGAAGGGGGAACATTCACCCCTCCACTTT. Amino acids: CASSPTFGKGEHSPLHF.

The V call is TRBV28, the J call TRBJ2-7; the D gene is possibly TRBD1 (6 bases). V was clipped by 5 bases and J by 4 bases, with 18 bases between them. Germline values: CDR1 MDHEN, CDR2 SYDVKM. This CDR3 spans 15 amino acids. The DNA for the CDR3 is TGTGCCAGCAGTCAGCTAACAGGGACCCCTTACGAGCAGTACTTC. This sequence encodes CASSQLTGTPYEQYF.

This chain links TRBV5-4 with TRBJ1-6, with D maybe TRBD1 (6 bases). From germline, CDR1 is SGHNT and CDR2 YYREEE (reference sequence). This CDR3 is 20 amino acids long. Trimming removed 2 bases at V and 0 bases at J, with 21 bases between. DNA for the CDR3: TGTGCCAGCAGCTTTCTGCGACAGGCCTCCCCGAGCTCCTATAATTCACCCCTCCACTTT. Translation: CASSFLRQASPSSYNSPLHF.

The chain joins TRBV9 to TRBJ2-3, with 11 bases fitting TRBD2. CDR1 is SGDLS and CDR2 is YYNGEE in the germline V gene. This CDR3 contains 16 residues. The ends lost 4 bases at V and 5 bases at J; junction bases unmatched: 9. In nucleotides, the CDR3 is TGTGCCAGCAGCCTGGTAATAGCGGGGGGGCGAGATACGCAGTATTTT. It translates to CASSLVIAGGRDTQYF.

This clone was counted a few times. The V and J genes are TRBV19 and TRBJ1-5, with TRBD1 matching 9 bases. The CDR3 has 15 amino acids. CDR1 is LNHDA and CDR2 is SQIVND in the germline V gene (reference sequence). Losses at the gene ends were 0 bases for V and 6 bases for J; bases not matched to a gene: 3. As DNA, the CDR3 is TGTGCCAGTAGTATAGATAGACAGGGGGGTCAGCCCCAGCATTTT. It encodes CASSIDRQGGQPQHF.

This clone was seen a few times. The rearrangement links TRBV14 to TRBJ1-1; 9 bases line up with TRBD1. CDR1 is SGHDN, CDR2 FVKESK, per germline. The CDR3 totals 16 residues. J lost 11 bases, V lost 0 bases, and 13 bases had no gene match. CDR3 region: CASSQDSRCGDRAAFF. Written as DNA, the CDR3 is TGTGCCAGCAGCCAAGATAGCCGTTGTGGGGACAGGGCGGCTTTCTTT.

This chain connects TRBV28 to TRBJ2-7; 7 bases match TRBD1. The J segment lost 2 bases and the V segment lost 6 bases, leaving 13 bases of the junction unmatched. Per the germline V gene, CDR1 is MDHEN and CDR2 is SYDVKM. This CDR3 has 16 residues. This chain's CDR3 is CASSLHGTATTYEQYF. CDR3 in DNA: TGTGCCAGCAGCCTACACGGGACAGCTACCACCTACGAGCAGTACTTC.

The rearrangement links TRBV6-5 to TRBJ2-7; D perhaps matches TRBD1 (5 bases). Trimming stripped 6 bases from V and 5 bases from J, with 17 bases between. The germline V gene encodes CDR1 MNHEY and CDR2 SVGAGI. This CDR3 comprises 14 residues. CDR3 nucleotide sequence: TGTGCCAGCAGACCACTTCCCCAGGGTAACGAGCAGTACTTC. Residues: CASRPLPQGNEQYF.